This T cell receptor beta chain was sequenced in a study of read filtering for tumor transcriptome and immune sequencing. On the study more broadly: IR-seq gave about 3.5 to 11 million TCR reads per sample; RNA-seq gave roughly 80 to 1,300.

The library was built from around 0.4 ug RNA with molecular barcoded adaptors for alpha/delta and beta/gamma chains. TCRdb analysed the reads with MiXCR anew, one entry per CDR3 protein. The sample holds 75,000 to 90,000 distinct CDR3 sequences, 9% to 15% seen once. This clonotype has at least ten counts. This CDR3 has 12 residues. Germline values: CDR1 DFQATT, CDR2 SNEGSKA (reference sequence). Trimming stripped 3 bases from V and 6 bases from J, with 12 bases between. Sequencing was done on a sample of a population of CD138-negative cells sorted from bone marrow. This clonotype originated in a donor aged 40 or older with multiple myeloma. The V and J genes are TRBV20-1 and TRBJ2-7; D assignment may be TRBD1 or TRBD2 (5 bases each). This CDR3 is CSARWGSGEQYF. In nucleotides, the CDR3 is TGCAGTGCTAGGTGGGGCAGCGGCGAGCAGTACTTC.